A single sample is the source of the 32 T cell receptor beta chains below, sequenced in a study of beta chain features in type 1 diabetes. cDNA synthesis used the whole RNA isolate, giving expressed TCRB sequences. Sequencing used immunoSEQ multiplex PCR; TCRdb keeps in-frame clones, though not all of them. The sample includes about 360,000 clones, roughly 12% seen only once; the top ten take about 0.018%. Sequences were obtained from naive CD4+ T cells from blood. The origin of the receptors is a man aged 18 to 29 in good health.

The sample holds a few counts of this clone. Additional DNA sequences in this sample encode the identical CDR3. V usage is TRBV7-2 and J usage is TRBJ2-7; 7 nucleotides match TRBD1. Losses at the gene ends were 5 bases for V and 1 base for J; bases not matched to a gene: 5. Germline V gene data show CDR1 as SGHTA and CDR2 as FQGNSA. The CDR3 spans 14 residues. Here the CDR3 reads CASSPRDRSYEQYF. The CDR3 DNA follows: TGTGCCAGCAGCCCAAGGGACAGATCCTACGAGCAGTACTTC.

There are a few counts of this clone. The chain recombines TRBV19 with TRBJ2-7; weak D call: TRBD1 (5 bases). Germline CDR1 and CDR2: LNHDA and SQIVND (reference sequence). V lost 1 base and J 4 bases, leaving 8 bases between the germline ends. The CDR3 is 13 amino acids. As DNA, the CDR3 is TGTGCCAGTAGTATAGCAGGGCTGTACGAGCAGTACTTC. This encodes CASSIAGLYEQYF. The full variable domain, rest sourced from reference TRBV19 and TRBJ2-7, is DGGITQSPKYLFRKEGQNVTLSCEQNLNHDAMYWYRQDPGQGLRLIYYSQIVNDFQKGDIAEGYSVSREKKESFPLTVTSAQKNPTAFYLCASSIAGLYEQYFGPGTRLTVT.

V is TRBV30 and J is TRBJ1-2, with D hard to call. CDR1 and CDR2 from the germline V gene are GTSNPN and SVGIG (reference sequence). The CDR3 sequence is 11 residues long. The V gene lost 3 bases and the J gene lost 7 bases, with 9 bases spanning the gap. CDR3 in amino acids: CAWRGYGGYTF. The CDR3 DNA follows: TGTGCCTGGAGGGGCTACGGTGGCTACACCTTC. The full variable domain, completed using reference TRBV30 and TRBJ1-2, is SQTIHQWPATLVQPVGSPLSLECTVEGTSNPNLYWYRQAAGRGLQLLFYSVGIGQISSEVPQNLSASRPQDRQFILSSKKLLLSDSGFYLCAWRGYGGYTFGSGTRLTVV.

The chain carries TRBV6-5 and TRBJ2-7, with a weak D call TRBD2 (6 bases). V lost 5 bases and J 2 bases, leaving 16 bases between the germline ends. This CDR3 has 15 amino acids. Germline V lookup: CDR1 MNHEY, CDR2 SVGAGI. CDR3 region: CASSITGTGTYEQYF. For the CDR3, the DNA is TGTGCCAGCAGTATAACCGGGACTGGGACCTACGAGCAGTACTTC.

The chain links TRBV4-3 to TRBJ2-5; 12 nucleotides agree with TRBD2. The CDR3 extends over 16 amino acids. Germline V gives CDR1 LGHNA, CDR2 YSLEER. Germline trimming cut 2 bases from V and 1 base from J; bases unmatched to any gene: 2. CDR3 amino acids: CASSQPTSGSQETQYF. CDR3 nucleotides: TGCGCCAGCAGCCAACCGACTAGCGGGAGCCAAGAGACCCAGTACTTC.

The chain links TRBV7-2 to TRBJ1-5; weak D call: TRBD1 (6 bases). The CDR3 is 15 amino acids. Germline CDR1 reads SGHTA; CDR2 reads FQGNSA. Trimming cost V 5 bases and J 0 bases, with 11 bases left between them. CDR3 coding DNA: TGTGCCAGCAGCGGCAGGGGTTTTAGCAATCAGCCCCAGCATTTT. Its protein is CASSGRGFSNQPQHF.

This rearrangement joins TRBV6-5 to TRBJ2-3; D gene unclear. V lost 6 bases, J lost 3 bases, and 10 bases lay in between. This CDR3 comprises 13 residues. The germline gives CDR1 MNHEY, CDR2 SVGAGI. DNA for the CDR3: TGTGCCAGCAGCCTACGCTTTACAGATACGCAGTATTTT. This translates into CASSLRFTDTQYF.

This clone was detected only a few times. This chain connects TRBV6-5 to TRBJ1-6, with D hard to call. Trimming left V 5 bases short and J 7 bases short, with 12 bases between. Germline CDR1 and CDR2: MNHEY and SVGAGI. CDR3 length: 14 amino acids. CDR3 in DNA: TGTGCCAGCAGTGGGAGTCAGGCCAATTCACCCCTCCACTTT. Protein: CASSGSQANSPLHF.

There are a few counts of this clone. The V gene is TRBV7-2, the J gene TRBJ2-7; 10 bases fit TRBD2. V lost 1 base to trimming and J lost 2 bases; unmatched junction nucleotides: 5. The CDR3 spans 16 residues. CDR1 and CDR2 (germline): SGHTA, FQGNSA. The CDR3 is CASSLDRLAGPYEQYF. The DNA for the CDR3 is TGTGCCAGCAGCTTAGATCGACTAGCGGGCCCCTACGAGCAGTACTTC.

This clone has more than one count but fewer than ten. The gene calls are TRBV6-6 and TRBJ2-3; perhaps TRBD2 as D (6 bases). V was trimmed by 7 bases and J by 9 bases, leaving 20 bases between them. CDR1 is MNHNY, CDR2 SVGAGI, per germline (reference sequence). This CDR3 has 14 residues. The CDR3 protein is CASTPGLFGGTQYF. The DNA for the CDR3 is TGTGCCAGCACCCCCGGGCTCTTCGGGGGAACGCAGTATTTT.

This chain connects TRBV7-8 to TRBJ2-7, with 12 bases matching TRBD2. V lost 4 bases, J lost 5 bases, and 9 bases stayed unmatched. Germline V lookup: CDR1 SGHVS, CDR2 FQNEAQ. This CDR3 contains 16 residues. CDR3 nucleotides: TGTGCCAGCAGCTCCCGTCGACTAGCGGGAGCTAACGAGCAGTACTTC. Translating gives CASSSRRLAGANEQYF.

This clone was detected only a few times. The CDR3 coding sequence is TGTGCCAGCAGAGAGGCGGGGAACGAGCAGTACTTC. Protein sequence: CASREAGNEQYF. The chain couples TRBV11-1 to TRBJ2-7, with a tentative D call TRBD2 (6 bases). Per germline, CDR1 SGHAT and CDR2 FQDESV (reference sequence). CDR3 size: 12 residues. With 6 bases removed from V and 5 bases from J, the gap between germline ends came to 11 bases.

The gene calls are TRBV18 and TRBJ1-1; perhaps TRBD1 as D (5 bases). The CDR3 loop spans 13 amino acids. V was trimmed by 4 bases and J by 11 bases, leaving 17 bases between them. Germline-derived CDR1 and CDR2 are KGHSH and LQKENI. The CDR3 sequence is CASSLDGGAGAFF. Here the CDR3 DNA reads TGTGCCAGCTCACTGGACGGGGGAGCGGGGGCTTTCTTT.

This clone was detected a few times. The chain carries TRBV28 and TRBJ2-1; 14 bases line up with TRBD2. The CDR3 totals 17 residues. Per the germline V gene, CDR1 is MDHEN and CDR2 is SYDVKM. Germline trimming cut 5 bases from V and 7 bases from J; bases unmatched to any gene: 10. The CDR3, as DNA: TGTGCCAGCAGTCCAGGACTAGCGGGAGGCCCATTAAATGAGCAGTTCTTC. Its translation: CASSPGLAGGPLNEQFF.

In this sample, this clone turned up a few times. The chain combines TRBV10-3 with TRBJ1-5; 7 bases are shared with TRBD1. V dropped 0 bases and J dropped 6; count of bases not matched to a gene: 8. Germline V CDR1 and CDR2: ENHRY, SYGVKD. The CDR3 is 16 amino acids. The CDR3 loop is CAISESGQRSGQPQHF. CDR3 in DNA: TGTGCCATCAGTGAGTCGGGACAGCGAAGCGGTCAGCCCCAGCATTTT.

This clone was observed a few times. The chain recombines TRBV4-2 with TRBJ2-1; 9 nucleotides agree with TRBD1. CDR3 length: 17 residues. Trimming cost V 6 bases and J 1 base; bases outside gene matches: 10. CDR1 is LGHNA, CDR2 YNFKEQ, per germline. CDR3 residues: CASSRVAGTGSYNEQFF. CDR3 bases: TGTGCCAGCAGTCGCGTTGCGGGGACAGGGTCCTACAATGAGCAGTTCTTC.

The sample holds a few counts of this clone. The J gene is TRBJ2-3, the V gene TRBV5-6; 7 bases map to TRBD1. Germline V gives CDR1 SGHDT, CDR2 YYEEEE. The CDR3 spans 14 residues. The ends lost 1 base at V and 4 bases at J; junction bases unmatched: 3. The CDR3 spells CASSLWQGADTQYF. CDR3 sequence (DNA): TGTGCCAGCAGCTTGTGGCAGGGGGCAGATACGCAGTATTTT.

The chain links TRBV6-1 to TRBJ2-2; 8 bases align to TRBD1. The germline gives CDR1 MNHNS, CDR2 SASEGT. This CDR3 region has 13 residues. With V trimmed by 7 bases and J by 9 bases, 7 bases remained unmatched. Written as DNA, the CDR3 is TGTGCCAGCACCCCGGGCAGGGGGCGGGAGCTGTTTTTT. It yields the protein CASTPGRGRELFF.

The genes are TRBV5-1 and TRBJ1-3, with D perhaps TRBD1 (5 bases). V lost 2 bases, J lost 0 bases, and 12 bases lay in between. In germline, CDR1 is SGHRS, CDR2 YFSETQ. This CDR3 is 16 amino acids long. Written as DNA, the CDR3 is TGCGCCAGCAGCTTCGGAGGGGCTAACTCTGGAAACACCATATATTTT. Translating gives CASSFGGANSGNTIYF.

The chain recombines TRBV14 with TRBJ1-2; no clear D. Germline CDR1 SGHDN, CDR2 FVKESK. The ends were cut back, 5 bases at V and 8 bases at J, with 24 bases in the middle. The CDR3 consists of 16 residues. The CDR3 DNA follows: TGTGCCAGCAGCTCTGTTCTTCTTGGATCTTCAGGCGGCTACACCTTC. This codes for CASSSVLLGSSGGYTF.

This clone was counted only a few times. V usage is TRBV28 and J usage is TRBJ2-7; 7 bases agree with TRBD2. The J segment lost 3 bases and the V segment lost 8 bases, leaving 10 bases of the junction unmatched. The CDR3 runs 14 residues. Germline V gene data show CDR1 as MDHEN and CDR2 as SYDVKM. The CDR3 loop reads CASSTASGDYEQYF. CDR3 sequence (DNA): TGTGCCAGCTCGACGGCTAGCGGAGACTACGAGCAGTACTTC.

The CDR3 spells CASSSIPGQGSQPQHF. In DNA form, the CDR3 reads TGTGCCAGCAGTTCTATACCCGGGCAGGGCAGTCAGCCCCAGCATTTT. V usage is TRBV7-9 and J usage is TRBJ1-5, with a weak D call TRBD1 (5 bases). CDR3 length: 16 residues. The germline CDR1 and CDR2 sequences are SEHNR and FQNEAQ (reference sequence). Between the trimmed V and J ends, which lost 6 bases and 6 bases, there was a span of 21 bases.

This clone was detected only a few times. Other DNA sequences in the sample encode the same CDR3. The chain recombines TRBV7-7 with TRBJ2-6; D unresolved. The germline CDR1 and CDR2 sequences are SSHAT and FNYEAQ (reference sequence). The CDR3 contains 14 residues. Trimming took 5 bases from V and 1 from J, leaving 6 bases between them. This chain's CDR3 is CASSPGSGANVLTF. CDR3 DNA sequence: TGTGCCAGCAGCCCCGGGTCTGGGGCCAACGTCCTGACTTTC.

This clone was counted a few times. The J gene is TRBJ2-5, the V gene TRBV25-1, with unresolved D. The CDR3 has 15 residues. The ends were cut back, 1 base at V and 3 bases at J, with 12 bases in the middle. The germline gives CDR1 MGHDK, CDR2 SYGVNS. The CDR3 protein is CASSEWSDGEETQYF. Here the CDR3 DNA reads TGTGCCAGCAGTGAATGGAGTGACGGTGAAGAGACCCAGTACTTC.

V usage is TRBV27 and J usage is TRBJ2-2, with D possibly being TRBD1 (5 bases). The CDR3 sequence is 12 residues long. V dropped 6 bases and J dropped 12 bases, with 14 bases sitting between them. In germline, CDR1 is MNHEY, CDR2 SMNVEV (reference sequence). The CDR3 DNA reads TGTGCCAGCAGCCCCGACGACAGAAAGCTGTTTTTT. It yields the protein CASSPDDRKLFF.

The chain has TRBV30 and TRBJ1-5, with D maybe TRBD1 (5 bases). This CDR3 has 13 amino acids. V lost 4 bases, J lost 7 bases, and 14 bases lay in between. Germline CDR1 GTSNPN, CDR2 SVGIG (reference sequence). CDR3 in DNA: TGTGCCTGGACGGATAGGGGTTCCCAGCCCCAGCATTTT. Translated: CAWTDRGSQPQHF. The entire variable domain, with the rest obtained from reference TRBV30 and TRBJ1-5, is as follows: SQTIHQWPATLVQPVGSPLSLECTVEGTSNPNLYWYRQAAGRGLQLLFYSVGIGQISSEVPQNLSASRPQDRQFILSSKKLLLSDSGFYLCAWTDRGSQPQHFGDGTRLSIL.

V gene TRBV2 combines with J gene TRBJ1-1; D is possibly TRBD1 (6 bases). CDR1 is SNHLY, CDR2 FYNNEI, per germline. This CDR3 region has 14 residues. Trimming took 0 bases from V and 4 from J, leaving 9 bases between them. The CDR3 coding sequence is TGTGCCAGCAGTGAAGCGCTAGGGGGCACTGAAGCTTTCTTT. It is translated as CASSEALGGTEAFF.

Only a few counts were recorded for this clone. The rearrangement links TRBV29-1 to TRBJ1-2; 7 nucleotides agree with TRBD1. Germline V lookup: CDR1 SQVTM, CDR2 ANQGSEA. The CDR3 is 13 amino acids. Trimming at V came to 6 bases and at J to 1 base, leaving 5 bases not matched to a gene. CDR3 bases: TGCAGCGTGGGGACAGCGTTTAACTATGGCTACACCTTC. Translating gives CSVGTAFNYGYTF.

This clone was picked up a small number of times. The J gene is TRBJ2-5, the V gene TRBV9; D remains ambiguous. There are 15 residues in the CDR3. V dropped 4 bases and J dropped 2 bases, with 15 bases sitting between them. Germline CDR1 reads SGDLS; CDR2 reads YYNGEE. CDR3 DNA sequence: TGTGCCAGCAGCCCCCGCTCTAGTACTCAAGAGACCCAGTACTTC. Translating gives CASSPRSSTQETQYF.

This chain connects TRBV30 to TRBJ1-2; the D gene is possibly TRBD1 (5 bases). CDR1 is GTSNPN, CDR2 SVGIG, per germline (reference sequence). The germline V and J ends were trimmed by 2 bases and 0 bases, with 16 bases remaining between them. CDR3 size: 16 residues. CDR3 in DNA: TGTGCCTGGAGTTTACCGGGGGTAGCAGCTAACTATGGCTACACCTTC. This gives the protein CAWSLPGVAANYGYTF.

This clone was observed a few times. The rearrangement uses TRBV9 and TRBJ1-1; the match to TRBD1 covers 7 bases. The CDR3 spans 15 residues. Germline trimming cut 0 bases from V and 5 bases from J; bases unmatched to any gene: 7. CDR1 and CDR2 (germline): SGDLS, YYNGEE. The CDR3 here is CASSVVEGAGTEAFF. The CDR3 nucleotides are TGTGCCAGCAGCGTAGTGGAGGGGGCGGGAACTGAAGCTTTCTTT.

The rearrangement links TRBV10-3 to TRBJ2-2, with 7 positions matching TRBD2. V dropped 7 bases and J dropped 7; count of bases not matched to a gene: 12. This CDR3 comprises 15 residues. The germline V gene encodes CDR1 ENHRY and CDR2 SYGVKD. The CDR3 protein is CAIKSGKGENGELFF. The CDR3 DNA reads TGTGCCATCAAAAGCGGGAAGGGTGAGAACGGGGAGCTGTTTTTT.